A single sample is the source of the 21 T cell receptor beta chains below, sequenced in a study. TCRdb's table, derived via immunoSEQ multiplex PCR, lists solely in-frame clones and lacks some. This sample has under 65,000 clones; 85% to 95% occur once, and the top ten carry roughly 10%. Source material: PBMCs. These receptors all come from a man in his forties or fifties with rheumatoid arthritis.

The gene calls are TRBV7-8 and TRBJ2-5, with D tentatively TRBD1 (5 bases). V was clipped by 1 base and J by 1 base, with 7 bases between them. The CDR3 spans 14 residues. The germline V gene has CDR1 SGHVS and CDR2 FQNEAQ. Written as DNA, the CDR3 is TGTGCCAGCAGCTTAGGTCAGGGCCAAGAGACCCAGTACTTC. It codes for CASSLGQGQETQYF.

This sequence joins TRBV6-5 and TRBJ2-3, with TRBD1 identical over 9 bases. Germline CDR1 reads MNHEY; CDR2 reads SVGAGI. The CDR3 has 15 amino acids. V lost 6 bases, J lost 4 bases, and 8 bases stayed unmatched. In nucleotides, the CDR3 is TGTGCCAGCAGCCCCCGGACAGGGGAGGCAGATACGCAGTATTTT. Translation: CASSPRTGEADTQYF.

A word on this clone: At one of its ends the junction is not consistent with the germline gene, which may arise from a read error. This chain uses TRBV7-2 with TRBJ2-4; the match to TRBD2 covers 11 bases. The CDR3 has 15 residues. Germline V lookup: CDR1 SGHTA, CDR2 FQGNSA. CDR3 DNA sequence: TGTGCCAGCAGATTAGGATTAGCGGGAGGGTACATTCAGTACTTC. Its translation: CASRLGLAGGYIQYF.

This clone came up once. The chain has TRBV15 and TRBJ1-4; tentatively, D is TRBD1 (6 bases). The CDR3 spans 15 residues. Trimming pared 1 base from V and 7 bases from J, leaving 13 bases between. Germline-derived CDR1 and CDR2 are LNHNV and YYDKDF (reference sequence). CDR3 in amino acids: CATSRGREGGEKLFF. The DNA for the CDR3 is TGTGCCACCAGCAGAGGGCGGGAAGGGGGTGAAAAACTGTTTTTT. Full variable domain (outside the CDR3, taken from reference TRBV15 and TRBJ1-4): DAMVIQNPRYQVTQFGKPVTLSCSQTLNHNVMYWYQQKSSQAPKLLFHYYDKDFNNEADTPDNFQSRRPNTSFCFLDIRSPGLGDTAMYLCATSRGREGGEKLFFGSGTQLSVL.

The count of this clone is one. This chain links TRBV6-5 with TRBJ2-5; D may correspond to TRBD1 or TRBD2 (5 bases each). In germline, CDR1 is MNHEY, CDR2 SVGAGI. The CDR3 has 14 amino acids. V dropped 2 bases and J dropped 4 bases, with 11 bases sitting between them. In DNA form, the CDR3 reads TGTGCCAGCAGTTACGAGACGGGGCGAGAGACCCAGTACTTC. Amino acids: CASSYETGRETQYF.

The gene calls are TRBV6-5 and TRBJ1-5; 7 positions agree with TRBD1. This CDR3 has 14 residues. J was trimmed by 3 bases and V by 6 bases; bases with no gene match: 5. From germline, CDR1 is MNHEY and CDR2 SVGAGI. The DNA of the CDR3 is TGTGCCAGCAGACACGACAGGGACAATCAGCCCCAGCATTTT. This encodes CASRHDRDNQPQHF.

CDR3 nucleotide sequence: TGTGCCAGCAGCTTAGTAGGGGGGCCCCGAACCGGGGAGCTGTTTTTT. Amino acid sequence: CASSLVGGPRTGELFF. The chain joins TRBV7-9 to TRBJ2-2, with D perhaps given as TRBD1 or TRBD2 (6 bases each). The germline V gene has CDR1 SEHNR and CDR2 FQNEAQ (reference sequence). Trimming took 1 base from V and 5 from J, leaving 14 bases between them. The length of the CDR3 is 16 residues.

The chain carries TRBV7-3 and TRBJ1-1; D unclear. The ends were cut back, 0 bases at V and 0 bases at J, with 8 bases in the middle. The CDR3 length is 15 residues. Germline CDR1 and CDR2: SGHTA and FQGTGA. The CDR3 spells CASSLTGHLNTEAFF. The CDR3 nucleotides are TGTGCCAGCAGCTTAACCGGCCACCTGAACACTGAAGCTTTCTTT.

The genes are TRBV24-1 and TRBJ2-1; D assignment may be TRBD1 or TRBD2 (5 bases each). CDR3 length: 14 residues. The V gene's germline CDR1 is KGHDR and CDR2 SFDVKD. Trimming left V 5 bases short and J 6 bases short, with 13 bases between. The DNA for the CDR3 is TGTGCCACCAGTGTCCTGGGACCTCTCAATGAGCAGTTCTTC. It encodes CATSVLGPLNEQFF.

The chain couples TRBV10-3 to TRBJ2-7; either TRBD1 or TRBD2 may fit D (6 bases each). This CDR3 is built from 12 residues. The V end lost 6 bases, the J end lost 3 bases, and 9 bases lay between the germline ends. Germline-derived CDR1 and CDR2 are ENHRY and SYGVKD. The CDR3 sequence: CAIREGGYEQYF. CDR3 DNA: TGTGCCATCAGGGAGGGGGGCTACGAGCAGTACTTC.

This chain connects TRBV6-2 or TRBV6-3 to TRBJ2-7; no reliable D call. The CDR3 consists of 18 residues. Trimming shortened V by 6 bases and J by 0 bases, and 24 bases separated the two germline ends. Germline lookup yields CDR1 MNHEY and CDR2 SVGEGT. The CDR3 nucleotides read TGTGCCAGCAGCCCTCAGGAACCGCAGGCAGCGAGCTCCTACGAGCAGTACTTC. Translating gives CASSPQEPQAASSYEQYF.

A few counts support this clone. The rearrangement joins TRBV28 to TRBJ1-5; no reliable D call. The length of the CDR3 is 11 residues. Trimming pared 8 bases from V and 7 bases from J, leaving 9 bases between. Germline assignment: CDR1 MDHEN and CDR2 SYDVKM. This CDR3 reads CASGRVQPQHF. As DNA, the CDR3 is TGTGCCAGCGGCCGGGTACAGCCCCAGCATTTT.

The count of this clone is one. The rearrangement links TRBV7-9 to TRBJ2-7; possibly TRBD2 for D (6 bases). The CDR3 spans 12 residues. Deletions cut 4 bases from V and 6 bases from J, with 10 bases between. In germline, CDR1 is SEHNR, CDR2 FQNEAQ (reference sequence). This CDR3 is CASSSGGVEQYF. In DNA form, the CDR3 reads TGTGCCAGCAGCTCCGGAGGGGTCGAGCAGTACTTC.

V and J are TRBV19 and TRBJ2-6; D is undetermined. The length of the CDR3 is 15 residues. With 4 bases removed from V and 1 base from J, the gap between germline ends came to 8 bases. CDR1 is LNHDA, CDR2 SQIVND, per germline (reference sequence). CDR3 in DNA: TGTGCCAGTAGTAGAGTCTCGTCTGGGGCCAACGTCCTGACTTTC. It encodes CASSRVSSGANVLTF.

The J gene is TRBJ1-1, the V gene TRBV7-2; 7 bases fit TRBD1. Germline-derived CDR1 and CDR2 are SGHTA and FQGNSA. The length of the CDR3 is 15 residues. After removal of 4 bases from V and 4 bases from J, the junction contained 9 bases not matched to a gene. CDR3 bases: TGTGCCAGCAGCTCGCGCCGACAGGGAAGCACTGAAGCTTTCTTT. Translating gives CASSSRRQGSTEAFF. Supplemented by reference TRBV7-2 and TRBJ1-1, the full variable domain reads GAGVSQSPSNKVTEKGKDVELRCDPISGHTALYWYRQSLGQGLEFLIYFQGNSAPDKSGLPSDRFSAERTGGSVSTLTIQRTQQEDSAVYLCASSSRRQGSTEAFFGQGTRLTVV.

This chain links TRBV11-2 with TRBJ2-5; D gene unclear. The CDR3 spans 13 residues. The germline CDR1 and CDR2 sequences are SGHAT and FQNNGV. V was trimmed by 5 bases and J by 1 base, leaving 8 bases between them. The CDR3 is CASSDGFQETQYF. Written as DNA, the CDR3 is TGTGCCAGCAGCGATGGGTTCCAAGAGACCCAGTACTTC.

The chain uses TRBV7-2 and TRBJ2-7; 11 bases are shared with TRBD2. The V segment lost 4 bases and the J segment 4 bases; nucleotides outside the gene matches: 6. Per the germline V gene, CDR1 is SGHTA and CDR2 is FQGNSA. CDR3 length: 15 residues. CDR3 sequence (DNA): TGTGCCAGCAGCTCTACTAGCGGGAGACAATACGAGCAGTACTTC. It yields the protein CASSSTSGRQYEQYF.

This chain uses TRBV5-5 with TRBJ2-1; D possibly matches TRBD1 or TRBD2 (5 bases each). Trimming left V 4 bases short and J 7 bases short, with 24 bases between. This CDR3 is built from 17 residues. The V gene's germline CDR1 is SGHKS and CDR2 YYEKEE (reference sequence). The CDR3 DNA follows: TGTGCCAGCAGCCCACGCCCGGGACGCGTTATGGATAATGAGCAGTTCTTC. Amino acid sequence: CASSPRPGRVMDNEQFF. Based on the CDR3 plus reference TRBV5-5 and TRBJ2-1, the full variable domain is DAGVTQSPTHLIKTRGQQVTLRCSPISGHKSVSWYQQVLGQGPQFIFQYYEKEERGRGNFPDRFSARQFPNYSSELNVNALLLGDSALYLCASSPRPGRVMDNEQFFGPGTRLTVL.

CDR3 nucleotides: TGTGCCAGCAGCGCCGCCGGCTCCTATTCACCCCTCCACTTT. Protein: CASSAAGSYSPLHF. This chain connects TRBV9 to TRBJ1-6; D not certain. The CDR3 is made up of 14 amino acids. The germline V gene encodes CDR1 SGDLS and CDR2 YYNGEE. V lost 3 bases to trimming and J lost 8 bases, with 12 bases between them.

The chain carries TRBV6-1 and TRBJ2-1; 7 nucleotides line up with TRBD2. CDR3 length equals 17 residues. Germline V CDR1 and CDR2: MNHNS, SASEGT. The V gene end was trimmed by 2 bases and the J gene end by 3 bases; junction bases not matched to a gene: 10. CDR3 coding DNA: TGTGCCAGCAGTGAACCCTTTGCGGGAGCATACTACAATGAGCAGTTCTTC. Amino acid sequence: CASSEPFAGAYYNEQFF.

V and J are TRBV5-4 and TRBJ2-1; 9 bases map to TRBD2. Germline CDR1 is SGHNT and CDR2 is YYREEE (reference sequence). The CDR3 contains 15 residues. J lost 0 bases, V lost 4 bases, and 2 bases had no gene match. The CDR3 DNA follows: TGTGCCAGCAGCCCGCGGGGGGGCTCCTACAATGAGCAGTTCTTC. It is translated as CASSPRGGSYNEQFF.